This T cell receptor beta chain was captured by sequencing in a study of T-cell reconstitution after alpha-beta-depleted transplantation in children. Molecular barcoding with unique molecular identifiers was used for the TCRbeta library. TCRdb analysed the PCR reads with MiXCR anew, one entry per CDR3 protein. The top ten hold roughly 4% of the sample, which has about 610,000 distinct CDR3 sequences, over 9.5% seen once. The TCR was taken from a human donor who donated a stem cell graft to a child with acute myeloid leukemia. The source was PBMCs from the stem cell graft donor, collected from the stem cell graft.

CDR3 nucleotide sequence: TGTGCCAGCAGCTGGGCCGCTAGTACTTCCTACAATGAGCAGTTCTTC. Protein product: CASSWAASTSYNEQFF. The chain recombines TRBV7-3 with TRBJ2-1; D is undetermined. Germline CDR1 is SGHTA and CDR2 is FQGTGA. Trimming removed 4 bases from V and 1 base from J, with 14 bases in between. CDR3 length: 16 amino acids.